Below, 22 T cell receptor beta chains from the same sample are listed, as sequenced in a study of identifying expanded T cells in peripheral blood. Sequenced by immunoSEQ multiplex PCR; TCRdb stores in-frame clones only, minus some. The sample lists some 96,000 clones, approximately 88% occurring once. Input material: blood. These receptors came from a person between 18 and 75 years old in good health.

This clone was found once. The chain has TRBV7-9 and TRBJ2-7; TRBD2 aligns across 14 bases. There are 17 residues in the CDR3. With V trimmed by 0 bases and J by 3 bases, 4 bases remained unmatched. The V gene's germline CDR1 is SEHNR and CDR2 FQNEAQ (reference sequence). The CDR3 is CASSLAKGTSGSYEQYF. The CDR3 nucleotides are TGTGCCAGCAGCTTAGCGAAGGGGACTAGCGGGAGCTACGAGCAGTACTTC.

The chain couples TRBV7-9 to TRBJ1-1; the D gene is possibly TRBD1 (5 bases). The V and J ends lost 4 bases and 1 base respectively, with 10 bases between them. The CDR3 is 14 amino acids. Germline-derived CDR1 and CDR2 are SEHNR and FQNEAQ (reference sequence). The CDR3 DNA reads TGTGCCAGCAGCTCCGACAGCCGGAACACTGAAGCTTTCTTT. This codes for CASSSDSRNTEAFF.

This chain joins TRBV4-2 and TRBJ2-1, with no clear D. Germline CDR1 LGHNA, CDR2 YNFKEQ. The CDR3 has 13 amino acids. V was pared by 0 bases and J by 9 bases, with 9 bases between. In DNA form, the CDR3 reads TGTGCCAGCAGCCAAGAGATCCGAGGTGAGCAGTTCTTC. This codes for CASSQEIRGEQFF.

The chain joins TRBV30 to TRBJ2-1; 12 bases are a match to TRBD2. The CDR3 covers 15 residues. Unmatched junction bases numbered 9, after V lost 4 bases and J lost 8 bases. Germline V CDR1 and CDR2: GTSNPN, SVGIG (reference sequence). The CDR3 sequence: CAWIWTSGKIYEQFF. The CDR3 nucleotides read TGTGCCTGGATATGGACTAGCGGGAAGATATATGAGCAGTTCTTC.

This clone was observed a handful of times. The rearrangement uses TRBV9 and TRBJ2-5; no clear D. The V end was cut by 0 bases, the J end by 3 bases, with 9 bases between. This CDR3 spans 14 amino acids. Germline V gives CDR1 SGDLS, CDR2 YYNGEE. CDR3 protein: CASSVAVSEETQYF. CDR3 bases: TGTGCCAGCAGCGTAGCGGTGAGCGAAGAGACCCAGTACTTC.

The chain combines TRBV7-6 with TRBJ1-2; D not resolved. Germline CDR1 is SGHVS and CDR2 is FNYEAQ. CDR3 size: 15 residues. V was shortened by 1 base and J by 5 bases, with 14 bases between the two germline ends. CDR3 protein: CASSLGPGSQYGYTF. The CDR3 coding sequence is TGTGCCAGCAGCTTAGGTCCGGGATCGCAGTATGGCTACACCTTC.

Points on this clone: Within the sample, other DNA sequences also encode this same CDR3. This rearrangement joins TRBV5-1 to TRBJ2-5; D assignment may be TRBD1 or TRBD2 (5 bases each). The germline CDR1 and CDR2 sequences are SGHRS and YFSETQ. Between the trimmed V and J ends, which lost 0 bases and 0 bases, there was a span of 9 bases. CDR3 size: 15 residues. CDR3 protein: CASSLAGAHQETQYF. CDR3 bases: TGCGCCAGCAGCTTGGCCGGGGCCCACCAAGAGACCCAGTACTTC.

The rearrangement links TRBV4-1 to TRBJ1-5; 10 nucleotides align to TRBD1. Per the germline V gene, CDR1 is MGHRA and CDR2 is YSYEKL. Losses at the gene ends were 0 bases for V and 3 bases for J; bases not matched to a gene: 5. CDR3 length: 17 residues. The CDR3 nucleotides read TGCGCCAGCAGCCAAGATCTTGGACAGGGGGTCAATCAGCCCCAGCATTTT. Amino acids: CASSQDLGQGVNQPQHF.

In this sample, this clone turned up a few times. The chain recombines TRBV30 with TRBJ1-2, with no clear D. This CDR3 spans 12 amino acids. Germline CDR1 GTSNPN, CDR2 SVGIG (reference sequence). The V end lost 2 bases, the J end lost 8 bases, and 12 bases lay between the germline ends. The DNA of the CDR3 is TGTGCCTGGAGTCCCCACAGTAGAGGCTACACCTTC. It is translated as CAWSPHSRGYTF.

The V call is TRBV2, the J call TRBJ2-1; D remains unclear. Trimming pared 5 bases from V and 0 bases from J, leaving 5 bases between. The CDR3 is 13 amino acids. Looked up from germline, CDR1 is SNHLY and CDR2 is FYNNEI. CDR3 sequence (DNA): TGTGCCAGCAGTATCAACTCCTACAATGAGCAGTTCTTC. It encodes CASSINSYNEQFF.

In DNA, the CDR3 is TGTGCCAGTAGTATCGAAGTGATGGCCGATAATTCACCCCTCCACTTT. Translated: CASSIEVMADNSPLHF. The chain links TRBV19 to TRBJ1-6; D gene uncertain. This CDR3 is 16 amino acids long. V lost 3 bases and J 5 bases, leaving 14 bases between the germline ends. Germline V gene data show CDR1 as LNHDA and CDR2 as SQIVND (reference sequence).

J is TRBJ2-7 and V is TRBV30, with TRBD1 identical over 8 bases. This CDR3 has 13 residues. Germline V gives CDR1 GTSNPN, CDR2 SVGIG (reference sequence). The trim removed 1 base at V and 9 bases at J, leaving 8 bases unmatched. CDR3: CAWSAGQVQAQYF. CDR3 sequence (DNA): TGTGCCTGGAGTGCGGGACAGGTTCAGGCGCAGTACTTC.

This chain joins TRBV4-2 and TRBJ1-1, with unresolved D. Trimming cost V 0 bases and J 4 bases, with 15 bases left between them. CDR3 length: 16 amino acids. Per the germline V gene, CDR1 is LGHNA and CDR2 is YNFKEQ. Here the CDR3 reads CASSQDLSDASTEAFF. The CDR3 DNA reads as TGTGCCAGCAGCCAAGACCTGTCCGACGCAAGCACTGAAGCTTTCTTT.

This clone was found a few times. The rearrangement links TRBV5-4 to TRBJ1-1; D may be TRBD1 (5 bases). Trimming took 4 bases from V and 10 from J, leaving 17 bases between them. The CDR3 totals 13 residues. Germline lookup yields CDR1 SGHNT and CDR2 YYREEE (reference sequence). The CDR3 sequence: CASSRDLEYGAFF. For the CDR3, the DNA is TGTGCCAGCAGCAGGGACCTTGAGTACGGAGCTTTCTTT.

The CDR3 is CASSWTTQNTEAFF. The CDR3 bases are TGTGCCAGCAGCTGGACCACCCAGAACACTGAAGCTTTCTTT. V gene TRBV7-9 combines with J gene TRBJ1-1, with D hard to call. Germline V lookup: CDR1 SEHNR, CDR2 FQNEAQ (reference sequence). The CDR3 loop spans 14 amino acids. Trimming cost V 4 bases and J 1 base, with 10 bases left between them.

The J gene is TRBJ2-1, the V gene TRBV4-1, with D uncertain. Looked up from germline, CDR1 is MGHRA and CDR2 is YSYEKL. This CDR3 is 18 amino acids long. The V end was cut by 2 bases, the J end by 6 bases, with 23 bases between. The CDR3 DNA reads TGCGCCAGCAGCCAACCCCGTTCTAGTGATCTGGCGAGCAATGAGCAGTTCTTC. As protein: CASSQPRSSDLASNEQFF.

This chain uses TRBV27 with TRBJ1-2, with D possibly TRBD1 on 5 matching bases. This CDR3 is 15 amino acids long. Germline CDR1 is MNHEY and CDR2 is SMNVEV (reference sequence). Between the trimmed V and J ends, which lost 1 base and 4 bases, there was a span of 13 bases. In DNA, the CDR3 is TGTGCCAGCAGTTTATTGGTGGGGGAAATCTATGGCTACACCTTC. It encodes CASSLLVGEIYGYTF.

This chain uses TRBV4-2 with TRBJ2-1; 9 bases match TRBD2. Germline loops: CDR1 LGHNA, CDR2 YNFKEQ. V trimming: 1 base; J trimming: 3 bases; junction bases outside the gene matches: 1. The CDR3 is made up of 15 amino acids. CDR3 DNA sequence: TGTGCCAGCAGCCAAGCTAGCGGGATCTACAATGAGCAGTTCTTC. It yields the protein CASSQASGIYNEQFF.

V gene TRBV7-2 combines with J gene TRBJ2-2; D may be TRBD2 (5 bases). Trimming left V 2 bases short and J 6 bases short, with 16 bases between. The CDR3 length is 16 residues. Germline V gives CDR1 SGHTA, CDR2 FQGNSA. The CDR3 protein is CASSLYRGDLPGELFF. The CDR3 DNA follows: TGTGCCAGCAGCTTATATCGGGGAGATCTCCCCGGGGAGCTGTTTTTT.

The chain recombines TRBV30 with TRBJ2-7; D is possibly TRBD2 (5 bases). V was cut by 4 bases and J by 5 bases, with 18 bases left in between. This CDR3 has 14 residues. The germline V gene encodes CDR1 GTSNPN and CDR2 SVGIG (reference sequence). CDR3 amino acids: CAWNGRVGVNEQYF. The CDR3 coding sequence is TGTGCCTGGAATGGGCGGGTAGGAGTGAACGAGCAGTACTTC.

The count of this clone is one. This chain joins TRBV5-6 and TRBJ2-3, with TRBD2 matching over 10 bases. Per germline, CDR1 SGHDT and CDR2 YYEEEE. Trimming cost V 4 bases and J 2 bases; bases outside gene matches: 4. The CDR3 has 15 residues. Here the CDR3 DNA reads TGTGCCAGCAGCCCTAGCGGGGGATTCACAGATACGCAGTATTTT. Residues: CASSPSGGFTDTQYF.

The chain has TRBV18 and TRBJ2-3; 8 bases are a match to TRBD2. This CDR3 contains 17 residues. Germline V gene lookup returns CDR1 KGHSH and CDR2 LQKENI. V was clipped by 1 base and J by 3 bases; unmatched bases: 9. The CDR3 region is CASSPQKAGAGTDTQYF. The CDR3 DNA is TGTGCCAGCTCACCACAGAAAGCGGGGGCCGGGACAGATACGCAGTATTTT.